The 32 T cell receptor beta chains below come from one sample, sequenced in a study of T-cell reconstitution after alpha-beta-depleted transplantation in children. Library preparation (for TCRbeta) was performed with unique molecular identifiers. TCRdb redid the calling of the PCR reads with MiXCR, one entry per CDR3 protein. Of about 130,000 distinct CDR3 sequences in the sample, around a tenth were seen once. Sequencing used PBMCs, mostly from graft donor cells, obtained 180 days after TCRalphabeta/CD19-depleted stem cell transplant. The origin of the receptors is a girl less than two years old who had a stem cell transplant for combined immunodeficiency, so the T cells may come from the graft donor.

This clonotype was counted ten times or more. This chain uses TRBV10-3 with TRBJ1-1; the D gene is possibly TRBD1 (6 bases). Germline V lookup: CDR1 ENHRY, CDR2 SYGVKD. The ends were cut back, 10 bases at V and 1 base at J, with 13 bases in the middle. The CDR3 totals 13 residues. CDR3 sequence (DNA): TGTGCCACCAACAGGGATCGGAACACTGAAGCTTTCTTT. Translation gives CATNRDRNTEAFF.

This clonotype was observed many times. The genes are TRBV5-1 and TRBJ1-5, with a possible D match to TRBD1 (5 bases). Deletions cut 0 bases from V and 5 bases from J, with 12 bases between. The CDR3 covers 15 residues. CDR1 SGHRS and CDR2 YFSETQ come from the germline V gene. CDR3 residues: CASSLGEGKHQPQHF. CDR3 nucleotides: TGCGCCAGCAGCTTGGGGGAGGGGAAGCATCAGCCCCAGCATTTT.

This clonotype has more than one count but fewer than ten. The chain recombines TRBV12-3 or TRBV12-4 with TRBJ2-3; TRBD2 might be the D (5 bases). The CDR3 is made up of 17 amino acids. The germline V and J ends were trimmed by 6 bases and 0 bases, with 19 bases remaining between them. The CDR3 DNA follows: TGTGCCAGCAGCCGCCTGCCGGACTTCCCGAGCACAGATACGCAGTATTTT. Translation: CASSRLPDFPSTDTQYF.

The CDR3 reads CASSAGGLQQETQYF. The CDR3 nucleotides read TGTGCCAGCAGCGCCGGGGGACTACAACAAGAGACCCAGTACTTC. The chain has TRBV13 and TRBJ2-5; 7 positions agree with TRBD2. Germline CDR1 reads PRHDT; CDR2 reads FYEKMQ (reference sequence). J lost 2 bases, V lost 5 bases, and 8 bases had no gene match. The CDR3 contains 15 residues.

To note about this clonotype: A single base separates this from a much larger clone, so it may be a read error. In nucleotides, the CDR3 is TGCAGCGTTGAAGGACACGGCGGCGTGGAGCTGTTTTTT. It translates to CSVEGHGGVELFF. This rearrangement joins TRBV29-1 to TRBJ2-2; D call uncertain. This CDR3 comprises 13 residues. Trimming left V 1 base short and J 10 bases short, with 13 bases between. Germline assignment: CDR1 SQVTM and CDR2 ANQGSEA.

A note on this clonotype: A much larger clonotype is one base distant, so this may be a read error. The CDR3 region has the DNA TGTGCCACCAGTGATTTCTGCGGGACTGAAGCTTTCTTT. Its protein product is CATSDFCGTEAFF. This chain connects TRBV24-1 to TRBJ1-1; D gene ambiguous. From germline, CDR1 is KGHDR and CDR2 SFDVKD. Trimming took off 1 base at V and 5 bases at J, with 7 bases between the two ends. The CDR3 loop spans 13 amino acids.

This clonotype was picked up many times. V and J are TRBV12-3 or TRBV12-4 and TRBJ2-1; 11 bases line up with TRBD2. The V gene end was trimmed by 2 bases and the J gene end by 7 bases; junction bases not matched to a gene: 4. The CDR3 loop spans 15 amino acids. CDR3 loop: CASSLWASGRNEQFF. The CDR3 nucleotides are TGTGCCAGCAGTTTATGGGCTAGCGGGAGGAATGAGCAGTTCTTC.

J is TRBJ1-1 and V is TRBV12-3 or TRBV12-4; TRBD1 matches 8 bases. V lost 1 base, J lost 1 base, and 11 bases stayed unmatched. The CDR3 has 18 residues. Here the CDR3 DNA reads TGTGCCAGCAGTTTAGTAATGACTGTGACAGGGGAGAACACTGAAGCTTTCTTT. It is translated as CASSLVMTVTGENTEAFF.

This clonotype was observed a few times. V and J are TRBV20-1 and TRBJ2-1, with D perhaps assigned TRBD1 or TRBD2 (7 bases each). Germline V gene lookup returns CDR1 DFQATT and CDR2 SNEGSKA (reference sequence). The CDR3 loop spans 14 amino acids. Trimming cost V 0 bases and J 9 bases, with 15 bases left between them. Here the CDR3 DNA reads TGCAGTGCTAGAGAGCCCAGGGGGGAGGGTGAGCAGTTCTTC. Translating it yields CSAREPRGEGEQFF.

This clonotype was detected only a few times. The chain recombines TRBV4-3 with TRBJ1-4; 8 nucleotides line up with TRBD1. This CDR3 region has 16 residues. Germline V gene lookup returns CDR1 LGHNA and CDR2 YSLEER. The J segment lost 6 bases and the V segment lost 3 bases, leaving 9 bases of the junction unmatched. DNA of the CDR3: TGCGCCAGCAGCCAGGATGTCGGGACAGGTGATGAAAAACTGTTTTTT. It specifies CASSQDVGTGDEKLFF.

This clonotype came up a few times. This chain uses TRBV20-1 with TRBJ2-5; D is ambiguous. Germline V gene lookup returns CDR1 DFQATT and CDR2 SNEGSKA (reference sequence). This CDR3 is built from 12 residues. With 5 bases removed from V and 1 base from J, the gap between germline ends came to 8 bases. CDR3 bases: TGCAGTGCTCAGCACCCCCAAGAGACCCAGTACTTC. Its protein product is CSAQHPQETQYF.

The CDR3 sequence is CASAKRGSWETQYF. The CDR3 DNA reads TGCGCCAGCGCGAAAAGGGGATCTTGGGAGACCCAGTACTTC. The chain links TRBV10-2 to TRBJ2-5, with D possibly matching TRBD1 (5 bases). The CDR3 contains 14 residues. Germline loops: CDR1 WSHSY, CDR2 SAAADI. V lost 8 bases and J lost 5, with 18 bases in between.

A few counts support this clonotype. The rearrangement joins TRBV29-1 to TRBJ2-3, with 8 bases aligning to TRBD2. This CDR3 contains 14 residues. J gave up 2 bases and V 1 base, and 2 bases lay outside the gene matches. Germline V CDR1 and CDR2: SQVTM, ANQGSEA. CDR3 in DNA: TGCAGCGTTGAAGGAGCGGGGGCCACAGATACGCAGTATTTT. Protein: CSVEGAGATDTQYF.

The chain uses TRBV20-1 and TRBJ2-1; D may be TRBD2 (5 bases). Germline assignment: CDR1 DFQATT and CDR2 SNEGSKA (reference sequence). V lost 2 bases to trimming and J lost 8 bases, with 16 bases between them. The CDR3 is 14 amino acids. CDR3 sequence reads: CSARLPFGKYEQFF. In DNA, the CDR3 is TGCAGTGCTAGACTCCCTTTCGGGAAGTATGAGCAGTTCTTC.

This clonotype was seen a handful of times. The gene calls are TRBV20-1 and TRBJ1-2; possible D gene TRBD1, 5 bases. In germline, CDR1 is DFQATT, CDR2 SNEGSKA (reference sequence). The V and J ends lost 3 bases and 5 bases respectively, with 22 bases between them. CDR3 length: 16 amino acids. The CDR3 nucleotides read TGCAGTGCTAGGTTGTGGGTTCAGAGGGGCGGTTATGGCTACACCTTC. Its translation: CSARLWVQRGGYGYTF.

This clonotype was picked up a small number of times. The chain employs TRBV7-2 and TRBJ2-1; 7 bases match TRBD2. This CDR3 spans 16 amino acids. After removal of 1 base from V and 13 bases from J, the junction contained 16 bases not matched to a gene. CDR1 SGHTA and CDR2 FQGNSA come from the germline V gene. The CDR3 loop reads CASSLGRTSFPLPQFF. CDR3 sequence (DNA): TGTGCCAGCAGCTTAGGCAGGACTAGTTTTCCCTTGCCCCAGTTCTTC.

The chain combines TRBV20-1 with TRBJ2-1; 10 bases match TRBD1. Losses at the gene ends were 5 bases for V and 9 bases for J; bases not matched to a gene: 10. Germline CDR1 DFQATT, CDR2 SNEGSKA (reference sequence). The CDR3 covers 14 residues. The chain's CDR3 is CSAHRGQGGSEQFF. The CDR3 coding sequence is TGCAGTGCTCACCGAGGACAGGGGGGCAGTGAGCAGTTCTTC.

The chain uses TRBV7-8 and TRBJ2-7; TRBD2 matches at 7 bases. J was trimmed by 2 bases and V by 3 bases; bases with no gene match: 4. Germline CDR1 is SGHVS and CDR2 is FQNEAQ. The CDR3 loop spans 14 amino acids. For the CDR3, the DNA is TGTGCCAGCAGCTTCCGGGGGGTCCCCTACGAGCAGTACTTC. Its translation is CASSFRGVPYEQYF.

This chain's CDR3 is CSAKQGGTGANVLTF. CDR3 DNA sequence: TGCAGTGCCAAACAGGGAGGGACCGGGGCCAACGTCCTGACTTTC. The chain uses TRBV20-1 and TRBJ2-6, with D possibly being TRBD2 (7 bases). The V end was cut by 6 bases, the J end by 4 bases, with 16 bases between. The CDR3 covers 15 residues. Germline loops: CDR1 DFQATT, CDR2 SNEGSKA (reference sequence).

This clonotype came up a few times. The DNA for the CDR3 is TGTGCCAGCAGTTTAAGGAGACGGGGGGGGACTGAAGCTTTCTTT. Its protein is CASSLRRRGGTEAFF. J is TRBJ1-1 and V is TRBV12-3 or TRBV12-4; a weak D match, TRBD1 (5 bases). The CDR3 loop spans 15 amino acids. V was pared by 2 bases and J by 5 bases, with 15 bases between.

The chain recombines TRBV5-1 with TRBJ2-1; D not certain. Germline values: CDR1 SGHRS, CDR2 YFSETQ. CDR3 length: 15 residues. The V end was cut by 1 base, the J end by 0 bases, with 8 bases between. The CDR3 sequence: CASSLQVSSYNEQFF. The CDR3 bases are TGCGCCAGCAGCTTGCAGGTGTCCTCCTACAATGAGCAGTTCTTC.

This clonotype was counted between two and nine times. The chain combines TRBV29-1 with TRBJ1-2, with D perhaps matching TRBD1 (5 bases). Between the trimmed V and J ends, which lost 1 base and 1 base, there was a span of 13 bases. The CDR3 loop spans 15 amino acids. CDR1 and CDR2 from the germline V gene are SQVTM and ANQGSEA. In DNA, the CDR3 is TGCAGCGTTGAAGGTCCGACAGTGGGTAACTATGGCTACACCTTC. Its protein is CSVEGPTVGNYGYTF.

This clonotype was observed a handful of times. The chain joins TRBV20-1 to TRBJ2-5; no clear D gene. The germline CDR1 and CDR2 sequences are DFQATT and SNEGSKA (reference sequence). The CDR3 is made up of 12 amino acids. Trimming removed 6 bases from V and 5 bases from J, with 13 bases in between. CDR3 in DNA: TGCAGTGCGTCCACCAGACCGGAGACCCAGTACTTC. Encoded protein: CSASTRPETQYF.

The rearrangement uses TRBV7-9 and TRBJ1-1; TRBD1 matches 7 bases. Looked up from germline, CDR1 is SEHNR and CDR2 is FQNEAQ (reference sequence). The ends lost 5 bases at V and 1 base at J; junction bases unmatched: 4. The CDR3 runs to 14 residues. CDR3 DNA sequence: TGTGCCAGCAGCATGACAGGGACGAACACTGAAGCTTTCTTT. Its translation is CASSMTGTNTEAFF. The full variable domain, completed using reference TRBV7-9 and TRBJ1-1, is DTGVSQNPRHKITKRGQNVTFRCDPISEHNRLYWYRQTLGQGPEFLTYFQNEAQLEKSRLLSDRFSAERPKGSFSTLEIQRTEQGDSAMYLCASSMTGTNTEAFFGQGTRLTVV.

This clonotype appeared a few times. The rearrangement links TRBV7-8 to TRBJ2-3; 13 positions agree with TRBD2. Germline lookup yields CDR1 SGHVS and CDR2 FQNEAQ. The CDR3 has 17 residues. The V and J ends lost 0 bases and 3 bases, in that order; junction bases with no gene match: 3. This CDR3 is CASSLARGLAGTDTQYF. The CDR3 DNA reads TGTGCCAGCAGCTTAGCGCGGGGACTAGCGGGGACAGATACGCAGTATTTT.

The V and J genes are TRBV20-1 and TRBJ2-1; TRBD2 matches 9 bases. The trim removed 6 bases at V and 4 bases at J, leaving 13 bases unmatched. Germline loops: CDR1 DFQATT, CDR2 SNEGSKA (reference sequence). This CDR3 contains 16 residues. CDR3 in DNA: TGCAGTGCATCAGGGTCCAGTAGCGGGAGTTACAATGAGCAGTTCTTC. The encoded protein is CSASGSSSGSYNEQFF.

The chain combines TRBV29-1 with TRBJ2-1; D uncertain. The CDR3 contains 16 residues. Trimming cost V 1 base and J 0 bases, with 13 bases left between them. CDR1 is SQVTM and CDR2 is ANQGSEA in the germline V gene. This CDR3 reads CSVEGNFKVSYNEQFF. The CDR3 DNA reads TGCAGCGTTGAAGGCAATTTTAAAGTCTCCTACAATGAGCAGTTCTTC.

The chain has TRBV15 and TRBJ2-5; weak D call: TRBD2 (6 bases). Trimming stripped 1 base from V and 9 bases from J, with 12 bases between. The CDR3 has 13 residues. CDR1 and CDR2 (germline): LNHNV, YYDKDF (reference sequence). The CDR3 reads CATSRGSGEAQYF. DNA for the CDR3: TGTGCCACCAGCAGAGGATCCGGGGAGGCCCAGTACTTC.

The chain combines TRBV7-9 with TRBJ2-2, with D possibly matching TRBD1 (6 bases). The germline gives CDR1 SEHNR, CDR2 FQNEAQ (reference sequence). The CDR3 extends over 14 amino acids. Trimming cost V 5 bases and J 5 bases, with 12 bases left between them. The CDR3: CASSPPDRTGELFF. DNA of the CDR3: TGTGCCAGCAGCCCCCCGGACAGAACCGGGGAGCTGTTTTTT. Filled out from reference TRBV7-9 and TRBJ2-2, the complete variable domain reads DTGVSQNPRHKITKRGQNVTFRCDPISEHNRLYWYRQTLGQGPEFLTYFQNEAQLEKSRLLSDRFSAERPKGSFSTLEIQRTEQGDSAMYLCASSPPDRTGELFFGEGSRLTVL.

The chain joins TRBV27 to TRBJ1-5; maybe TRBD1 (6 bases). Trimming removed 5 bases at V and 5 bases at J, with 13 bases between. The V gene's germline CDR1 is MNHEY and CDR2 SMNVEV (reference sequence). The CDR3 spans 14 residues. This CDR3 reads CASSIGQLDQPQHF. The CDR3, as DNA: TGTGCCAGCAGTATCGGACAGTTAGATCAGCCCCAGCATTTT.

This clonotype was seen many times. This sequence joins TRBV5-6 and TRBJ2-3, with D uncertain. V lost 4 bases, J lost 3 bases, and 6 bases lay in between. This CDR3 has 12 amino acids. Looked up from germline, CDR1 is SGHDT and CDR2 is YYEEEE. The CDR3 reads CASSPGTDTQYF. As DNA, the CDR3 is TGTGCCAGCAGCCCTGGGACAGATACGCAGTATTTT. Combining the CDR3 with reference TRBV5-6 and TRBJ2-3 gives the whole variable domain DAGVTQSPTHLIKTRGQQVTLRCSPKSGHDTVSWYQQALGQGPQFIFQYYEEEERQRGNFPDRFSGHQFPNYSSELNVNALLLGDSALYLCASSPGTDTQYFGPGTRLTVL.

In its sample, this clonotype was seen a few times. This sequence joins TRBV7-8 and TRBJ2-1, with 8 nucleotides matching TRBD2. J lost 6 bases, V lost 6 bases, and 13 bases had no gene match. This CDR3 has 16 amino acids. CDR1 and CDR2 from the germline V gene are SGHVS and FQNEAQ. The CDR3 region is CASSNRRLAGRNEQFF. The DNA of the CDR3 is TGTGCCAGCAGTAACAGGCGGTTAGCGGGACGCAATGAGCAGTTCTTC.